This T cell receptor beta chain is drawn from a study of blood T cell repertoires in COVID-19. Study-wide context: PBMCs, B-cell-depleted T cells, or T cells were the source of the cDNA or gDNA that made up the material.

Trimming took off 4 bases at V and 7 bases at J, with 17 bases between the two ends. This CDR3 spans 15 amino acids. Germline CDR1 SNHLY, CDR2 FYNNEI. Original handling: Reference gene primers were amplified, and this amplification served to estimate nucleated cell counts. Sequencing was performed with immunoSEQ multiplex PCR; in TCRdb, only in-frame clones are kept and a portion is missing. V, J and clone size reflect that table, while D and trimming were determined from the DNA. The table shows more than 25,000 clones, with roughly nine tenths occurring only once. This clonotype was obtained from a man aged 55-75 years with active COVID-19. V gene TRBV2 combines with J gene TRBJ2-1; D may be TRBD1 (6 bases). Sequencing used peripheral blood. The chain's CDR3 is CASSARGGEANEQFF. The CDR3 bases are TGTGCCAGCAGTGCGCGAGGGGGAGAGGCGAATGAGCAGTTCTTC. Full variable domain (rest looked up from reference TRBV2 and TRBJ2-1): EPEVTQTPSHQVTQMGQEVILRCVPISNHLYFYWYRQILGQKVEFLVSFYNNEISEKSEIFDDQFSVERPDGSNFTLKIRSTKLEDSAMYFCASSARGGEANEQFFGPGTRLTVL.